This TCR beta chain is drawn from a study of vaccination and CD4 T cells after COVID-19 (dated by TCRdb to about 2022). For the study in its entirety: SARS-CoV-2 positivity had been established in the convalescent patients by nasal swab PCR, and mild disease was recorded in about 9 of these patients and severe disease in one. The convalescent cohort included six males and four females, with two Hispanic individuals, seven Caucasians, two Asians and one multiracial person. Participants received two doses of either the Pfizer-BioNTech BNT162b2 vaccine (n=8) or the Moderna mRNA-1273 vaccine (n=2). Post-COVID blood samples from convalescent patients were collected a median of roughly 100 days after diagnosis, with a range of roughly 35 to 180 days. Post-vaccine blood samples were collected a median of approximately 77 days after the second vaccine dose, ranging from roughly 13 to 250 days. For stimulating the cultures, overlapping spike peptide pools were used, derived from SARS-CoV-2 as well as from the common cold coronaviruses HCoV-NL63, HCoV-OC43 and HCoV-229E. Control cultures used a CEFX viral epitope pool as positive control, an HIV-1 Nef peptide pool as negative control, or no peptide. The spike-specific CD4+ TCR repertoire was compared before and after mRNA vaccination in approximately 9 COVID-19 convalescent patients and a few infection-naive healthy vaccine recipients. General conclusions and limits of the study: Of the vaccine-specific clones in convalescent patients, 304 of 307, or nearly all, reacted only to SARS-CoV-2 spike and did not cross-react with common cold coronaviruses. Among convalescent patients, a median around 89% of the SARS-CoV-2-reactive clones seen after vaccination appeared only after vaccination, which suggests priming specific to the vaccine. The median number of SARS-CoV-2-reactive clonotypes rose from about 23 after infection to roughly 38 after vaccination, but the change was not significant. Only a relatively small number of convalescent patients were included in the study, and early timepoints following natural infection were not analyzed.

The library was obtained by PCR. DNA from cultured CD4+ T cells underwent TCR sequencing with the Oncomine TCR Beta short-read assay at the Johns Hopkins FTIC core. The QIAamp micro DNA kit was used to extract genomic DNA from the cultured CD4+ T cells. Oncomine TCR Beta libraries made from cultured CD4+ T cells were pooled using unique dual indexes and sequenced on an Illumina iSeq 100. Concerning the study's data processing: Non-productive sequences were removed, and CDR3s not starting with C, not ending with F or W, or shorter than 7 amino acids were discarded. The MANAFEST web application identified antigen-specific clonotypes by comparing peptide-stimulated wells against reference wells and other culture wells. An FDR below 0.05, an odds ratio above 5, and a productive frequency above 0.1% in at least two of three replicate wells were required for clones to be considered positive. A clonotype was classed as cross-reactive if the clonotype showed significant expansion both in SARS-CoV-2 spike wells and in at least one common cold coronavirus spike condition. Using R version 3.6.1, CDR3 homology was evaluated through Levenshtein distances (stringdist) along with unrooted phylogenetic trees (ape). TCRdb handled the public reads itself, with Q25 trimming in fastp and clone calling in MiXCR, and kept productive beta chains. Each entry is one CDR3 protein sequence, shown with its most common DNA and genes. Here the V and J calls rest on TCRdb's processing, not on the authors' analysis. The sample contains thousands of distinct CDR3 sequences, 37% of them found a single time. The top ten clonotypes cover about 33% of the sample.

In the case of this clonotype: It has no known antigen specificity. Base qualities are not provided; no much larger clone lies one nucleotide away.

Explained via the paper, the treatment or condition label denotes: 10-day PBMC culture with coronavirus spike peptide pools or control peptides (ViraFEST assay). To expand antigen-specific T cells with peptide pools and then pick out the expanded clonotypes through TCR sequencing, the study relied on the ViraFEST assay. Positive SARS-CoV-2 PCR tests in the convalescent patients dated from March to December 2020, before Alpha, Beta and Delta variants emerged in the United States. Each well held approximately 2 million PBMCs cultured in IMDM containing approximately 5% human AB serum and approximately 9.8 IU/ml IL-2, with about 9.1 ug/ml peptide pools added. Half of the culture medium was replaced with fresh IL-2-containing medium on days 3 and 7. After about 10 days of culture, CD4+ T cells were isolated by negative selection using the EasySep CD4+ T cell isolation kit. Ficoll-Paque Plus gradient centrifugation was used to isolate PBMCs from whole blood, and the isolated PBMCs were then either used fresh or cryopreserved at -140C. Each culture condition was generally run in triplicate wells.

Sequencing input: CD4+ T cells from blood, cultured in vitro. The receptor was isolated from a human donor who had recovered from COVID-19.

The encoded CDR3 is CASSLVTGEGGYTF. The nucleotide sequence is TGCGCCAGCAGCTTGGTAACAGGGGAGGGCGGCTACACCTTC. The receptor chain draws on TRBV5-1 and TRBJ1-2; 7 central bases correspond to TRBD1. Its CDR3 holds 14 amino acids, cysteine through phenylalanine. Kept here is only the CDR3 DNA, which spans 42 bases and is read in frame from base 1. Germline trimming: 0 bases from V, 8 bases from J; junction bases outside gene matches: 7. The germline V gene gives CDR1 as SGHRS and CDR2 as YFSETQ.